The clone carrying this TCR beta chain was recorded many times. Antigen unknown. The germline V and J ends were trimmed by 3 bases and 0 bases, with 11 bases remaining between them. This CDR3 contains 15 residues. Graves' hyperthyroidism showing no ophthalmopathy progression within 18 months was considered stable. Diagnostic decisions used clinical symptoms, serum thyroxine and TRAb, thyroid ultrasound and orbital computed tomography. Amplification yielded TCR beta CDR3 regions, with RNA transcripts as the source. Using the HTBI primer set, a first-round RT-PCR was run on the TCR CDR3. TCRdb ran MiXCR on the multiplex PCR reads and lists one entry per CDR3 protein. The repertoire includes around 300,000 distinct CDR3 sequences, about 14% of them detected once, and 20% to 25% sits in the top ten. The sample belongs to a study of T cells in Graves' hyperthyroidism and ophthalmopathy. Study-level findings and limits: From stable hyperthyroidism, ophthalmopathy was separated by a 13 V-J model.

This clonotype was obtained from a woman aged 25 to 39 with Graves' hyperthyroidism. The sample consisted of blood. V usage is TRBV12-3 or TRBV12-4 and J usage is TRBJ1-1; TRBD1 is a possible D gene (5 bases). The CDR3 DNA is TGTGCCAGCAGTTTCACAGGCCCCGTGAACACTGAAGCTTTCTTT. Protein: CASSFTGPVNTEAFF.